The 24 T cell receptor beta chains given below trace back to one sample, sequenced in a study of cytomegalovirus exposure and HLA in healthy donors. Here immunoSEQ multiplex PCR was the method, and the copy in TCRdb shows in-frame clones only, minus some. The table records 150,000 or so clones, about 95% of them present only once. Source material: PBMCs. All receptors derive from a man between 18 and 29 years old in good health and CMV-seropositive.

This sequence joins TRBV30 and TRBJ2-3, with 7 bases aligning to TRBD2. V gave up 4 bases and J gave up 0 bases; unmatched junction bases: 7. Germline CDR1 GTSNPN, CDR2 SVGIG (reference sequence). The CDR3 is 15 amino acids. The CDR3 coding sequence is TGTGCCTGGAACCTCGGGACTATAAGCACAGATACGCAGTATTTT. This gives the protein CAWNLGTISTDTQYF.

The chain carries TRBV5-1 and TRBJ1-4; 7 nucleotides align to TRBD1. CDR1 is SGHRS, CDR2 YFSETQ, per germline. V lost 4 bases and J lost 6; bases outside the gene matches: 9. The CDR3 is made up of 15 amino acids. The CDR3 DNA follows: TGCGCCAGCAGCCCCTATGGGGACAGCGATGAAAAACTGTTTTTT. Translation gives CASSPYGDSDEKLFF.

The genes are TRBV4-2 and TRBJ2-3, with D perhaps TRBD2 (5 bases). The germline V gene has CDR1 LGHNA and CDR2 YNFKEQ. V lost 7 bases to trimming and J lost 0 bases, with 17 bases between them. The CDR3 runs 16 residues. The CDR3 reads CASNLAGGGSTDTQYF. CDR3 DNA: TGTGCCAGCAACCTAGCTGGAGGTGGGAGCACAGATACGCAGTATTTT.

CDR3 bases: TGTGCCAGCAGCTCGCCAACACTACAGGGTCCCCACGAGCAGTACTTC. Encoded protein: CASSSPTLQGPHEQYF. The chain links TRBV7-9 to TRBJ2-7, with D possibly matching TRBD1 (6 bases). The germline gives CDR1 SEHNR, CDR2 FQNEAQ (reference sequence). The CDR3 spans 16 residues. V was cut by 4 bases and J by 5 bases, with 21 bases left in between.

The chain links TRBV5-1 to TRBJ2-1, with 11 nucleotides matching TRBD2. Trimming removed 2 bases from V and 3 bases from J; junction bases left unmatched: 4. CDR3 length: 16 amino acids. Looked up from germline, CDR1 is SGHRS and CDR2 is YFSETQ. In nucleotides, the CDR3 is TGCGCCAGCAGCTTCTCCGGGACTAGCGGCTACAATGAGCAGTTCTTC. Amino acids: CASSFSGTSGYNEQFF.

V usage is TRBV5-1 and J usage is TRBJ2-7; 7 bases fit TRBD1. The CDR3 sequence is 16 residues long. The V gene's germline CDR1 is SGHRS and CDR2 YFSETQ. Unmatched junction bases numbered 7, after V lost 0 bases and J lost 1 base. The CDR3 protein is CASSLETGQLSYEQYF. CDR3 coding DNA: TGCGCCAGCAGCTTGGAAACGGGACAGCTTTCCTACGAGCAGTACTTC.

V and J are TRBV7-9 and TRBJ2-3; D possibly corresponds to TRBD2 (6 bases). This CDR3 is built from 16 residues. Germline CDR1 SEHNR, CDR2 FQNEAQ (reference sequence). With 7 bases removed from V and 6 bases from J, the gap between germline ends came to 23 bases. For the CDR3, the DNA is TGTGCCAGCACCCTAAGGGAGACTGCCGGAGGGGATACGCAGTATTTT. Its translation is CASTLRETAGGDTQYF.

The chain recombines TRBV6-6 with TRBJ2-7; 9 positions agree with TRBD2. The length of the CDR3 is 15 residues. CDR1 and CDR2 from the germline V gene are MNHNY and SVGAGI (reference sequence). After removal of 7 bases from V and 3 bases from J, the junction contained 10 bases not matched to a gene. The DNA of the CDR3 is TGTGCCAGCAAATTAGCGGGAGACCCTTTCTACGAGCAGTACTTC. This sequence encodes CASKLAGDPFYEQYF.

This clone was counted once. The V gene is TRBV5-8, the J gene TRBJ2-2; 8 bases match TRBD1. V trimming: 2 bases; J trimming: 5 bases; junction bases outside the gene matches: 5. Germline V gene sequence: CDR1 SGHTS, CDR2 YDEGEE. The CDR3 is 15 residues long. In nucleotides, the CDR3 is TGTGCCAGCAGCTTTTACAGGGGGTCGACCGGGGAGCTGTTTTTT. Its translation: CASSFYRGSTGELFF.

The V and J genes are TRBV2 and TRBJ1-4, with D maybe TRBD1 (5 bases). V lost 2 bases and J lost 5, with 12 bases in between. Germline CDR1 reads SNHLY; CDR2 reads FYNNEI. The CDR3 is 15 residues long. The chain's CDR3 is CASSEWAGRNEKLFF. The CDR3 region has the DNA TGTGCCAGCAGTGAATGGGCAGGGAGGAATGAAAAACTGTTTTTT.

The chain's CDR3 is CASSLGAGQEDTQYF. For the CDR3, the DNA is TGTGCCAGCAGCTTAGGGGCAGGGCAGGAAGATACGCAGTATTTT. The rearrangement uses TRBV7-6 and TRBJ2-3; a possible D gene is TRBD1 (5 bases). The V end was cut by 1 base, the J end by 5 bases, with 13 bases between. Germline loops: CDR1 SGHVS, CDR2 FNYEAQ. The CDR3 spans 15 residues. The whole variable domain, filled in from reference TRBV7-6 and TRBJ2-3, reads GAGVSQSPRYKVTKRGQDVALRCDPISGHVSLYWYRQALGQGPEFLTYFNYEAQQDKSGLPNDRFSAERPEGSISTLTIQRTEQRDSAMYRCASSLGAGQEDTQYFGPGTRLTVL.

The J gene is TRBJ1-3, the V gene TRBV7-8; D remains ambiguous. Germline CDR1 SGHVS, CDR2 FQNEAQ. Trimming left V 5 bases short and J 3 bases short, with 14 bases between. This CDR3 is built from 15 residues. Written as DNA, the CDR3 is TGTGCCAGCAGCGGCGGGGTTTCGAGTGGAAACACCATATATTTT. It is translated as CASSGGVSSGNTIYF.

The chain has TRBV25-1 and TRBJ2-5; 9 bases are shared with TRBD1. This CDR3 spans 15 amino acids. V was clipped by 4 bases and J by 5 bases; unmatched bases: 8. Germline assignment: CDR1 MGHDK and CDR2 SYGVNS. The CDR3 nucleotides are TGTGCCAGCAGTGGTGGGACAGGGAGTCGGGAGACCCAGTACTTC. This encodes CASSGGTGSRETQYF.

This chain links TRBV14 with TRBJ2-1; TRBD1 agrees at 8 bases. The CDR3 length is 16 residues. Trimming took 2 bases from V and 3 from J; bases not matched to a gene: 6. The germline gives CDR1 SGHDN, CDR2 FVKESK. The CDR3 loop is CASSQSRDRFYNEQFF. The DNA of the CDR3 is TGTGCCAGCAGCCAATCTCGGGACAGGTTCTACAATGAGCAGTTCTTC.

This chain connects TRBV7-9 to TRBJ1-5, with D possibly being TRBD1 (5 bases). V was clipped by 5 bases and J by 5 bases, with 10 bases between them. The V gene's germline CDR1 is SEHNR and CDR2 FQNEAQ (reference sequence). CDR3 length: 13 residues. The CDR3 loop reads CASSKTEDQPQHF. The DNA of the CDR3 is TGTGCCAGCAGCAAGACAGAGGATCAGCCCCAGCATTTT.

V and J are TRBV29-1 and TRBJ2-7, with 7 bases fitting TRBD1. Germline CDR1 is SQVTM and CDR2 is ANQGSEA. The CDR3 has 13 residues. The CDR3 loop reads CSYFTPDRDEQYF. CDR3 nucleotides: TGCAGTTATTTTACACCCGACAGGGACGAGCAGTACTTC.

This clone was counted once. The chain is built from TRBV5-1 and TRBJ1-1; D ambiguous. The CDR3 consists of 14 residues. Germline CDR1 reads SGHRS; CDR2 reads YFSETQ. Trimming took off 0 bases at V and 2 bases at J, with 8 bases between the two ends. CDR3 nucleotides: TGCGCCAGCAGCTTGGTTGGGCAAAACACTGAAGCTTTCTTT. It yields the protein CASSLVGQNTEAFF. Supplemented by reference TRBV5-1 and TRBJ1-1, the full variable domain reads KAGVTQTPRYLIKTRGQQVTLSCSPISGHRSVSWYQQTPGQGLQFLFEYFSETQRNKGNFPGRFSGRQFSNSRSEMNVSTLELGDSALYLCASSLVGQNTEAFFGQGTRLTVV.

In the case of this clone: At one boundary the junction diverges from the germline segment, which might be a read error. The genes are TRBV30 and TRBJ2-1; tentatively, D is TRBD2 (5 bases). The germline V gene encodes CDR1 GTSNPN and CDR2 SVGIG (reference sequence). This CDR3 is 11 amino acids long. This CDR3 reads CACLRAAAQIF. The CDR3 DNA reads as TGTGCCTGTTTGAGGGCGGCAGCCCAAATCTTC.

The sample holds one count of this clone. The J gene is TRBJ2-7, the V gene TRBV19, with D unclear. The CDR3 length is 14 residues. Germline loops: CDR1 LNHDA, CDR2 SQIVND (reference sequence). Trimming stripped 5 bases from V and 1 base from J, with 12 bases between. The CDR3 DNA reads TGTGCCAGTAGTCGTACAGCAGATTCCTACGAGCAGTACTTC. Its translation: CASSRTADSYEQYF.

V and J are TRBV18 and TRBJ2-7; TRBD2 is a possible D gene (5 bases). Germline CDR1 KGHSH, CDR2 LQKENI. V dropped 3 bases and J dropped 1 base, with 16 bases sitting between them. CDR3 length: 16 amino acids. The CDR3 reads CASSPSDSTLSYEQYF. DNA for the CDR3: TGTGCCAGCTCACCGTCGGACTCCACCCTTTCCTACGAGCAGTACTTC.

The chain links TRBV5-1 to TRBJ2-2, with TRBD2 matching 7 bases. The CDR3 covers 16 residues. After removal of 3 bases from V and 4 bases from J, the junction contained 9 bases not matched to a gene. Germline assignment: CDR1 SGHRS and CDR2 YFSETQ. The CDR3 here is CASSSWGGKSTGELFF. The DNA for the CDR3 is TGCGCCAGCAGCTCCTGGGGGGGGAAAAGCACCGGGGAGCTGTTTTTT.

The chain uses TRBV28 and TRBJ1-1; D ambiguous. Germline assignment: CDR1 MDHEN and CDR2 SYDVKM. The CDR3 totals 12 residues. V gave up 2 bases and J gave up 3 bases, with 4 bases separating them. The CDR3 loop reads CASSLGDTEAFF. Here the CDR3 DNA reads TGTGCCAGCAGTTTAGGAGACACTGAAGCTTTCTTT.

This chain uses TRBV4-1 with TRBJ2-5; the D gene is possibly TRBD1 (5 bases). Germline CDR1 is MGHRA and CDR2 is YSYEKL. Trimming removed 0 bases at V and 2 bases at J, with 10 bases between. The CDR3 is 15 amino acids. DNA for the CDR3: TGCGCCAGCAGCCAAGAAGGGGCAGAGCAAGAGACCCAGTACTTC. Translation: CASSQEGAEQETQYF.

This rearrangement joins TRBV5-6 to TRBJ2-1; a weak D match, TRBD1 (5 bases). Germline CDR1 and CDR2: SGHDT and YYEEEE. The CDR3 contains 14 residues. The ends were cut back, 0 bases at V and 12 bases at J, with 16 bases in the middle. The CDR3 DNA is TGTGCCAGCAGCTTGGCCCTCGGCATAAGGGGGCAGTTCTTC. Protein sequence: CASSLALGIRGQFF.